This T cell receptor (beta chain) was identified during a study of blood T cell repertoires in COVID-19. Only in-frame clones appear in the TCRdb table, and some are missing; sequencing was by immunoSEQ multiplex PCR. The table shows tens of thousands of clones, with 76% occurring only once. CDR1 SGHVS and CDR2 FNYEAQ come from the germline V gene. The junction had 9 bases not matched to a gene; V was cut back by 5 bases and J by 4 bases. The CDR3 sequence is 15 residues long. This clonotype was sampled from a woman aged 80 or older with acute or convalescent COVID-19. The material sequenced was peripheral blood. J is TRBJ1-1 and V is TRBV7-6, with 8 bases that match TRBD1. This CDR3 is CASSPWYRGTTEAFF. The CDR3 DNA reads TGTGCCAGCAGCCCCTGGTACAGGGGGACCACTGAAGCTTTCTTT.